This TCR beta chain was sequenced for a study of T cells in localized non-small cell lung cancer (TCRdb year 2020). A note on the overall study: T cell repertoires of some 240 early-stage NSCLC patients were analyzed, with tumors being compared against uninvolved tumor-adjacent lungs. NSCLC patients had a mean age of approximately 66 years, and around 130 were male and about a hundred female. The cohort was made up of fewer than 250 treatment-naive NSCLC patients whose localized lung tumors had been resected. What the work shows at the level of the full study, not this receptor alone: A median of around 60 of the top 100 tumor clones turned up in the paired uninvolved adjacent lung, and around 27 of those clones also ranked among the top 100 of that same adjacent lung. Multi-region tumor sequencing was not performed, so intratumor heterogeneity could not be excluded. Uninvolved tumor-adjacent lung showed the highest T cell clonality, higher than tumor, which suggests more focused antigenic responses in the uninvolved tumor-adjacent lung. Higher blood T cell density associated with longer overall survival, while higher adjacent-lung clonality associated with shorter survival. Because the study design was exploratory, TCR variables were selected using unadjusted p-values without false-discovery rate correction.

Comment on this clone: The antigen this receptor binds is unknown. Base qualities are missing; no much larger clone stands one base away.

Uninvolved adjacent lung was obtained at least 2 cm from the tumor margin, and the absence of atypia was confirmed by two independent pathologists. At diagnosis, peripheral blood, uninvolved tumor-adjacent lung and tumor were collected and stored as a combination of fresh-frozen and FFPE material. The immunoSEQ Assay was used to sequence TCR beta CDR3 regions from DNA. The study's processing was this. T cell density was computed as TCR beta template counts normalized to usable DNA estimated by amplifying housekeeping genes. The preseqR package was used to estimate richness by extrapolating to 400,000 templates for PBMC samples and to 120,000 templates for tissue samples. Clonality was defined as one minus Pielou's evenness. Tissue-enriched TCRs were identified by differential abundance testing using productive amino-acid clonotypes, minimum total count 5 and alpha 0.1. Repertoire overlap between compartments was quantified with the Jaccard Index and Morisita Overlap Index. TCR beta CDR3s were clustered by GLIPH together with public tetramer-defined viral CDR3s, and at least three viral sequences plus V-gene enrichment were required for viral motifs. Not all clones reach the TCRdb copy of this immuneACCESS table, which keeps in-frame sequences only. Checked studies attribute under half of the gap to unresolved V genes and leave the rest unexplained. That table gives V, J and clone size, and the DNA gave D and trimming. The sample yields roughly 6,800 clones; 15% were counted once. The ten largest clones add up to roughly 5% of the sample.

Looking up the germline V gene yields CDR1 SGHRS and CDR2 YFSETQ. Taken from cysteine to phenylalanine, the CDR3 has 14 residues. Only CDR3 DNA remains: 42 bases, in frame from the first base. Cut back by 4 bases and 0 bases, the V and J ends lie 11 bases apart. Source: normal lung tissue next to the tumor, taken before any cancer treatment. The TCR was taken from a male donor aged 60 or older with stage II squamous cell lung carcinoma. Rearrangement joined TRBV5-1 to TRBJ2-7; the D gene is perhaps TRBD1, from 5 matching bases. The CDR3 reads as follows: CASSVTANSYEQYF. The bases read TGCGCCAGCAGCGTGACAGCGAACTCCTACGAGCAGTACTTC.